The present T cell receptor beta chain was sequenced within a study of blood T cell repertoires in COVID-19. This CDR3 comprises 14 residues. Germline loops: CDR1 MNHEY, CDR2 SMNVEV (reference sequence). V lost 2 bases and J 5 bases, leaving 13 bases between the germline ends. Assay used: immunoSEQ multiplex PCR; TCRdb lists only in-frame clones, some missing. The sample includes nearly 300,000 clones, nearly 90% of them seen just once. The sequenced sample consisted of PBMCs or T cells enriched from blood (not recorded which). This clonotype was sampled from a woman between 45 and 65 years old who had been exposed to COVID-19. The chain combines TRBV27 with TRBJ2-7; no firm D call. The CDR3 protein is CASSLSLFRDEQYF. CDR3 DNA: TGTGCCAGCAGTTTAAGTCTGTTTCGAGACGAGCAGTACTTC.